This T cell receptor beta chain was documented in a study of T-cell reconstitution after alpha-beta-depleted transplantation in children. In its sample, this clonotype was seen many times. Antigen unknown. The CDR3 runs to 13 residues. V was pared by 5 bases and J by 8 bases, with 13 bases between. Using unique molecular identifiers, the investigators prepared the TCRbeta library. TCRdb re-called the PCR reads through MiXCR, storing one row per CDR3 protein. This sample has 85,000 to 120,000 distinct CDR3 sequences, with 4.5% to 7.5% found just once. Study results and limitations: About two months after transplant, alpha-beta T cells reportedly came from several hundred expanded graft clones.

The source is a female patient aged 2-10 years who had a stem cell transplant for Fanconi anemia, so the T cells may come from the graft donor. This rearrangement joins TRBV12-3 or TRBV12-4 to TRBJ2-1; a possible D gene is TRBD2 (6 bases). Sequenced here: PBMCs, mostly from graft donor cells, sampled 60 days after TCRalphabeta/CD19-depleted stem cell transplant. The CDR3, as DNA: TGTGCCAGCAGTGGCCTAGGAGGGTATGAGCAGTTCTTC. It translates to CASSGLGGYEQFF.